Detailed here is one T cell receptor beta chain. Its antigen is unknown. Base qualities are not provided; no much larger clone lies one nucleotide away. The sample comes from a study of early T cells in non-severe SARS-CoV-2 infection listed by TCRdb under 2021. Describing the broader study: TCR sequencing used bulk RNA from unsorted whole blood, so alpha and beta chains could not be paired.

A case-control design nested within a healthcare worker cohort in London, UK, was used, with weekly nasopharyngeal swab PCR tests and blood sampling performed. Healthcare workers were recruited between 23 and 31 March 2020, during the week of the UK lockdown, and were followed weekly for up to roughly 15 weeks. The junction shows trimming of 4 bases on V and 7 bases on J, plus 16 bases between the germline ends. The germline V gene supplies CDR1 MDHEN and CDR2 SYDVKM. The cysteine opens and the phenylalanine closes a CDR3 of 14 amino acids. CDR3 DNA only is kept here, 42 bases in frame from base 1. Receptor libraries were prepared by 5' RACE. The instrument was a NextSeq 500. Unique molecular identifiers were attached to individual cDNA molecules in the TCR library protocol so that sequencing error and PCR bias could be corrected. Both TCR alpha and beta chains were sequenced, and tight co-correlation was observed between alpha and beta sequence abundances in each sample. On the authors' methods: Decombinator V4 was used to annotate the V gene, J gene and CDR3 of the TCR sequences. Expanded TCRs were defined as changing significantly between any two time points under a Poisson model with p below 0.0001. TCR abundances were normalised to the total number of TCRs sequenced in each sample and reported as counts per million. MAIT TCRs were defined by TRAV1-2 paired with TRAJ12, TRAJ20 or TRAJ33, and iNKT TCRs by TRAV10 paired with TRAJ18. A search of VDJdb, accessed on 1 November 2021, was run for TCRs annotated to CMV, EBV and SARS-CoV-2, with TCRs annotated for multiple antigens excluded. TCRdb reprocessing: public reads trimmed at Q25 with fastp, clones called with MiXCR, in-frame beta chains kept. Each entry is one CDR3 protein sequence, shown with its most common DNA and genes. TCRdb, rather than the study authors, made the V and J calls. This sample comprises about 64,000 distinct CDR3 sequences, roughly 18% of them detected only once. The ten most abundant clones make up around 9.8% of the sample.

Broader findings and caveats from the paper: Matching against VDJdb was skewed toward anti-spike CD8 responses, likely underestimated virus-specific expansions, and missed private and CD4 specificities.

This clonotype was obtained from an adult who was a healthcare worker with PCR-confirmed SARS-CoV-2 infection or an uninfected control (not recorded which). Here the chain combines TRBV28 and TRBJ1-2; TRBD1 is perhaps the D gene, given 6 matching bases. This specimen was whole blood, taken at baseline. The CDR3 here reads CASSYERTVSGYTF. The nucleotide sequence reads TGTGCCAGCAGTTACGAACGGACAGTATCTGGCTACACCTTC.